These 13 T cell receptor beta chains originate from one sample sequenced in a study of CD8 T cells in Susac syndrome (dated by TCRdb to about 2019). The library was prepared using the immunoSEQ multiplex PCR assay. RNA was extracted with the RNeasy kit and 0.5 to 1 ug was reverse transcribed using random hexamers. TCRdb itself trimmed the public reads at Q25 with fastp, ran MiXCR and retained productive beta chains. Identical CDR3 protein sequences are pooled into one entry, listed with their most common genes and DNA. Across this sample there are about 100,000 distinct CDR3 sequences, with roughly 93% seen only once. The ten largest make up 0.32% of the sample. What was sequenced was CD8+ T cells from PBMCs. The receptors shown here come from a human donor in good health.

DNA for the CDR3: TGTGCCAGCAGTGGGCAGGGCGCAGATACGCAGTATTTT. Its protein is CASSGQGADTQYF. This rearrangement joins TRBV2 to TRBJ2-3, with a tentative D call TRBD1 (5 bases). Germline V CDR1 and CDR2: SNHLY, FYNNEI. CDR3 length equals 13 residues. V was pared by 4 bases and J by 4 bases, with 9 bases between.

This clonotype was recorded only once. The rearrangement uses TRBV13 and TRBJ2-1, with 12 nucleotides matching TRBD1. The CDR3 has 15 amino acids. Germline CDR1 and CDR2: PRHDT and FYEKMQ (reference sequence). J gave up 7 bases and V 4 bases, and 5 bases lay outside the gene matches. CDR3 nucleotides: TGTGCCAGCAGCTCGGGACAGGGGGCGTGGAATGAGCAGTTCTTC. It encodes CASSSGQGAWNEQFF.

The chain carries TRBV7-2 and TRBJ1-1; a weak D match, TRBD1 (6 bases). Trimming shortened V by 8 bases and J by 1 base, and 14 bases separated the two germline ends. Germline CDR1 reads SGHTA; CDR2 reads FQGNSA. The CDR3 is made up of 14 amino acids. The CDR3 is CASAPGGRNTEAFF. CDR3 nucleotide sequence: TGTGCCAGCGCTCCGGGGGGCAGGAACACTGAAGCTTTCTTT. Full variable domain (remainder filled in from reference TRBV7-2 and TRBJ1-1): GAGVSQSPSNKVTEKGKDVELRCDPISGHTALYWYRQSLGQGLEFLIYFQGNSAPDKSGLPSDRFSAERTGGSVSTLTIQRTQQEDSAVYLCASAPGGRNTEAFFGQGTRLTVV.

The chain employs TRBV7-3 and TRBJ2-1, with 7 bases fitting TRBD1. Germline CDR1 and CDR2: SGHTA and FQGTGA. Trimming took 3 bases from V and 0 from J; bases not matched to a gene: 2. The CDR3 is 15 amino acids. The CDR3 loop reads CASSLGQYSYNEQFF. CDR3 DNA: TGTGCCAGCAGCTTGGGACAGTACTCCTACAATGAGCAGTTCTTC.

The chain uses TRBV3-1 and TRBJ1-1, with no clear D. V was cut by 4 bases and J by 1 base, with 7 bases left in between. Germline loops: CDR1 LGHDT, CDR2 YNNKEL (reference sequence). The CDR3 consists of 13 residues. The CDR3 DNA reads as TGTGCCAGCAGCCCTCTCGGGAACACTGAAGCTTTCTTT. It encodes CASSPLGNTEAFF.

The chain is built from TRBV27 and TRBJ2-3, with D unclear. V was cut by 3 bases and J by 2 bases, with 6 bases left in between. The CDR3 is 13 residues long. Germline values: CDR1 MNHEY, CDR2 SMNVEV (reference sequence). The CDR3 sequence is CASSLGFTDTQYF. CDR3 nucleotide sequence: TGTGCCAGCAGTTTGGGGTTCACAGATACGCAGTATTTT.

This chain uses TRBV6-2 or TRBV6-3 with TRBJ1-5, with D possibly matching TRBD1 (6 bases). Germline V gene lookup returns CDR1 MNHEY and CDR2 SVGEGT. The ends were cut back, 2 bases at V and 6 bases at J, with 11 bases in the middle. CDR3 length equals 14 residues. In nucleotides, the CDR3 is TGTGCCAGCAGTTACGGGGGGCTGAGTCAGCCCCAGCATTTT. Amino acid sequence: CASSYGGLSQPQHF.

V gene TRBV7-9 combines with J gene TRBJ1-2, with unresolved D. The CDR3 length is 15 residues. CDR1 and CDR2 (germline): SEHNR, FQNEAQ (reference sequence). V was clipped by 6 bases and J by 5 bases, with 19 bases between them. The CDR3 nucleotides read TGTGCCAGCAGGCAAGGACTCCCCTTGGTGTATGGCTACACCTTC. Its translation: CASRQGLPLVYGYTF. The full variable domain, rest sourced from reference TRBV7-9 and TRBJ1-2, is DTGVSQNPRHKITKRGQNVTFRCDPISEHNRLYWYRQTLGQGPEFLTYFQNEAQLEKSRLLSDRFSAERPKGSFSTLEIQRTEQGDSAMYLCASRQGLPLVYGYTFGSGTRLTVV.

Concerning this clonotype itself: Compared with germline, one end of the junction differs, possibly owing to a read error. The CDR3: CSARGWRGLNTEAFF. In DNA form, the CDR3 reads TGCAGTGCAAGAGGATGGAGGGGGTTGAACACTGAAGCTTTCTTT. The chain employs TRBV20-1 and TRBJ1-1; the D gene is possibly TRBD1 (6 bases). CDR1 DFQATT and CDR2 SNEGSKA come from the germline V gene (reference sequence). CDR3 length: 15 amino acids.

This CDR3 is CASSTGLAGETQYF. The CDR3 DNA is TGTGCCAGCAGCACCGGACTAGCGGGGGAGACCCAGTACTTC. The gene calls are TRBV13 and TRBJ2-5, with 12 positions matching TRBD2. CDR1 and CDR2 from the germline V gene are PRHDT and FYEKMQ (reference sequence). V shed 5 bases, J shed 5 bases, and the junction held 3 bases outside the gene matches. There are 14 residues in the CDR3.

This chain uses TRBV28 with TRBJ2-1; TRBD2 agrees at 15 bases. Trimming removed 7 bases from V and 2 bases from J; junction bases left unmatched: 6. CDR1 and CDR2 (germline): MDHEN, SYDVKM. The CDR3 contains 17 residues. The CDR3 region has the DNA TGTGCCAGCACAGGGACTAGCGGGGGGAAACCCTACAATGAGCAGTTCTTC. As protein: CASTGTSGGKPYNEQFF.

The chain has TRBV6-5 and TRBJ2-7; D unclear. The V and J ends lost 6 bases and 6 bases respectively, with 12 bases between them. The germline CDR1 and CDR2 sequences are MNHEY and SVGAGI. The CDR3 covers 12 residues. CDR3 in amino acids: CASRGPLGEQYF. Written as DNA, the CDR3 is TGTGCCAGCAGAGGTCCCTTGGGCGAGCAGTACTTC.

V usage is TRBV7-9 and J usage is TRBJ2-4; D assignment may be TRBD1 or TRBD2 (5 bases each). CDR1 is SEHNR, CDR2 FQNEAQ, per germline (reference sequence). Trimming pared 5 bases from V and 0 bases from J, leaving 14 bases between. The CDR3 contains 16 residues. The CDR3 loop reads CASSARGAGAKNIQYF. In DNA form, the CDR3 reads TGTGCCAGCAGCGCGAGGGGAGCTGGAGCCAAAAACATTCAGTACTTC.